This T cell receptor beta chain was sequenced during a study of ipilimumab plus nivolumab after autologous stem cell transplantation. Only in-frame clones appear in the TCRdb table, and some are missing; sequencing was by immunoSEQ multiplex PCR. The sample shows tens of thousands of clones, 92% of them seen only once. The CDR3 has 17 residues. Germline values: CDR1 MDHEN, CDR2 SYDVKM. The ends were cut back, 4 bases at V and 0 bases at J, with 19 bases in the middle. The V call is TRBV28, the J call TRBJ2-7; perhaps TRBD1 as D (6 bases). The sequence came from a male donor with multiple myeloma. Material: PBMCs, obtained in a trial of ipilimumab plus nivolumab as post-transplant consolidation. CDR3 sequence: CASSSGGEGQRSYEQYF. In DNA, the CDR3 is TGTGCCAGCAGTTCTGGTGGAGAAGGACAGCGCTCCTACGAGCAGTACTTC. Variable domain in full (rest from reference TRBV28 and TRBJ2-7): DVKVTQSSRYLVKRTGEKVFLECVQDMDHENMFWYRQDPGLGLRLIYFSYDVKMKEKGDIPEGYSVSREKKERFSLILESASTNQTSMYLCASSSGGEGQRSYEQYFGPGTRLTVT.